This T cell receptor (beta chain) was retrieved from a study of T-cell reconstitution after alpha-beta-depleted transplantation in children. The germline V gene encodes CDR1 SEHNR and CDR2 FQNEAQ (reference sequence). With 6 bases removed from V and 1 base from J, the gap between germline ends came to 9 bases. The CDR3 extends over 13 amino acids. Unique molecular identifiers were built into the TCRbeta library. Each CDR3 protein gets one entry after TCRdb re-called the PCR reads with MiXCR. The sample has approximately 400,000 distinct CDR3 sequences; approximately 10% are singletons. Sequences were derived from PBMCs from the stem cell graft donor, sampled from the stem cell graft. The receptor was derived from a human donor who donated a stem cell graft to a child with acute myeloid leukemia. The chain links TRBV7-9 to TRBJ1-1; D gene uncertain. The CDR3 is CASSRSTNTEAFF. CDR3 in DNA: TGTGCCAGCAGTAGGAGCACGAACACTGAAGCTTTCTTT.